One sample yielded the 14 T cell receptor beta chains listed below, sequenced in a study of vaccination and CD4 T cells after COVID-19. Researchers used the Oncomine TCR Beta short-read assay to sequence DNA from cultured CD4+ T cells. TCRdb ran MiXCR on the PCR reads and lists one entry per CDR3 protein. This table holds 10,000 to 13,000 distinct CDR3 sequences, 64% found once. Antigen specificity for these receptors is unknown. Treatment here: roughly 10-day PBMC culture with coronavirus spike peptide pools or control peptides (ViraFEST assay). Sequencing was performed on CD4+ T cells from blood, cultured in vitro. These receptors all stem from a human donor who had recovered from COVID-19.

The CDR3 coding sequence is TGTGCCAGCAGCAAAATGGGGTCCGACAGGCACCAAGAGACCCAGTACTTC. This encodes CASSKMGSDRHQETQYF. The V gene is TRBV21-1, the J gene TRBJ2-5; TRBD1, the table's D call, was not compared with the DNA. TRBV21-1 is given as a pseudogene. This CDR3 is built from 17 residues.

The rearrangement links TRBV7-9 to TRBJ2-2, with D perhaps TRBD1 (5 bases). The ends were cut back, 2 bases at V and 1 base at J, with 8 bases in the middle. There are 15 residues in the CDR3. CDR1 SEHNR and CDR2 FQNEAQ come from the germline V gene (reference sequence). The CDR3 sequence: CASSLWGRNTGELFF. The CDR3 region has the DNA TGTGCCAGCAGCTTATGGGGCAGGAACACCGGGGAGCTGTTTTTT. The full variable domain, rest sourced from reference TRBV7-9 and TRBJ2-2, is DTGVSQNPRHKITKRGQNVTFRCDPISEHNRLYWYRQTLGQGPEFLTYFQNEAQLEKSRLLSDRFSAERPKGSFSTLEIQRTEQGDSAMYLCASSLWGRNTGELFFGEGSRLTVL.

Here the CDR3 reads CASSPPTADVETQYF. The CDR3 DNA reads TGTGCCAGCAGCCCTCCTACGGCCGATGTGGAGACCCAGTACTTC. The chain joins TRBV4-2 to TRBJ2-5, with unresolved D. Deletions cut 4 bases from V and 5 bases from J, with 17 bases between. The CDR3 sequence is 15 residues long. Per the germline V gene, CDR1 is LGHNA and CDR2 is YNFKEQ.

In this sample, this clonotype turned up a few times. The chain links TRBV7-9 to TRBJ2-5; tentative D call: TRBD1 (5 bases). This CDR3 region has 15 residues. Trimming left V 1 base short and J 4 bases short, with 13 bases between. CDR1 and CDR2 (germline): SEHNR, FQNEAQ (reference sequence). The CDR3 sequence is CASSLGGSPGETQYF. CDR3 nucleotide sequence: TGTGCCAGCAGCTTAGGGGGCAGTCCAGGAGAGACCCAGTACTTC.

The V and J genes are TRBV21-1 and TRBJ2-3; TRBD1, the table's D call, lacks a check against the DNA. TRBV21-1 constitutes a pseudogene. The CDR3 has 18 residues. CDR3: CASSPGQGADLRTDTQYF. The CDR3, as DNA: TGTGCCAGCAGCCCCGGACAGGGGGCCGACCTACGCACAGATACGCAGTATTTT.

This sequence joins TRBV10-3 and TRBJ1-6; D is ambiguous. The CDR3 sequence is 14 residues long. Trimming cost V 3 bases and J 9 bases, with 12 bases left between them. CDR1 is ENHRY and CDR2 is SYGVKD in the germline V gene. This chain's CDR3 is CAISDEVRVSPLHF. CDR3 DNA: TGTGCCATCAGTGATGAGGTCCGAGTTTCACCCCTCCACTTT.

This clonotype turned up a few times. The rearrangement joins TRBV6-1 to TRBJ1-5; D is undetermined. Per the germline V gene, CDR1 is MNHNS and CDR2 is SASEGT. The CDR3 has 13 amino acids. Trimming removed 9 bases from V and 7 bases from J, with 16 bases in between. The CDR3 loop is CASQDGLGQPQHF. The CDR3 bases are TGTGCCAGTCAGGACGGGCTGGGGCAGCCCCAGCATTTT.

The gene calls are TRBV7-9 and TRBJ2-3; possible D gene TRBD1, 5 bases. Germline CDR1 and CDR2: SEHNR and FQNEAQ (reference sequence). This CDR3 is 14 amino acids long. With 0 bases removed from V and 2 bases from J, the gap between germline ends came to 6 bases. The CDR3 protein is CASSLATVTDTQYF. The CDR3 DNA follows: TGTGCCAGCAGCTTAGCGACAGTCACAGATACGCAGTATTTT.

This chain uses TRBV15 with TRBJ2-5; 14 bases line up with TRBD2. The V gene's germline CDR1 is LNHNV and CDR2 YYDKDF (reference sequence). The trim removed 1 base at V and 5 bases at J, leaving 3 bases unmatched. The CDR3 runs to 16 residues. The CDR3 DNA sequence: TGTGCCACCAGCAGAGGGAGACTAGCGGGGGGGGAGACCCAGTACTTC. It specifies CATSRGRLAGGETQYF.

This clonotype appeared once. The chain recombines TRBV2 with TRBJ1-2; the match to TRBD1 covers 7 bases. V lost 6 bases to trimming and J lost 4 bases; unmatched junction nucleotides: 11. The CDR3 length is 15 residues. Germline CDR1 reads SNHLY; CDR2 reads FYNNEI. The DNA for the CDR3 is TGTGCCAGCAGGGGGGGACAGCTACTTCGCTATGGCTACACCTTC. Its protein product is CASRGGQLLRYGYTF.

The V gene is TRBV6-1, the J gene TRBJ2-2; 7 nucleotides align to TRBD1. The CDR3 runs 15 residues. Germline assignment: CDR1 MNHNS and CDR2 SASEGT. Losses at the gene ends were 4 bases for V and 1 base for J; bases not matched to a gene: 3. The CDR3 region is CASSARTGNTGELFF. The CDR3 nucleotides read TGTGCCAGCAGTGCCCGGACAGGGAACACCGGGGAGCTGTTTTTT.

This clonotype was detected only a few times. The chain recombines TRBV7-3 with TRBJ1-1; the D is unclear. Trimming removed 5 bases from V and 5 bases from J, with 12 bases in between. Germline loops: CDR1 SGHTA, CDR2 FQGTGA. The CDR3 contains 13 residues. The CDR3 is CASSPDGRTEAFF. CDR3 DNA: TGTGCCAGCAGCCCGGACGGCCGGACTGAAGCTTTCTTT.

This clonotype was observed a handful of times. This chain connects TRBV6-1 to TRBJ1-5, with 7 bases matching TRBD1. This CDR3 contains 14 residues. Trimming cost V 7 bases and J 7 bases; bases outside gene matches: 10. Per the germline V gene, CDR1 is MNHNS and CDR2 is SASEGT. The CDR3 DNA sequence: TGTGCCAGCATGGTGGGACAGTCCTTACAGCCCCAGCATTTT. The encoded protein is CASMVGQSLQPQHF.

The V call is TRBV11-3, the J call TRBJ2-5; maybe TRBD2 (6 bases). CDR1 SGHNT and CDR2 YENEEA come from the germline V gene. The CDR3 contains 16 residues. Trimming cost V 5 bases and J 1 base, with 17 bases left between them. The CDR3: CASSLGTGGAQETQYF. DNA of the CDR3: TGTGCCAGCAGCCTCGGGACTGGCGGGGCCCAAGAGACCCAGTACTTC.